A selection of T cell receptor beta chains follows, all from one sample in a study of early T cells in non-severe SARS-CoV-2 infection. TCRdb reprocessed the 5' RACE reads with MiXCR, giving one entry per CDR3 protein. The sample yields fewer than 85,000 distinct CDR3 sequences, 16% seen once. Material for sequencing was whole blood. These receptors all stem from an adult who was a healthcare worker with PCR-confirmed SARS-CoV-2 infection or an uninfected control (not recorded which). Both conserved end residues are part of each CDR3. D genes are given only for firm matches. Clone size is not always given. Where it is, it says once, few, many or a class for expanded clones.

v_call	clone_size	d_call	j_call	cdr3_nt	cdr3_aa
TRBV2	many	-	TRBJ1-5	TGTGCCAGCAGTGGCTATGGCATTGGGCAGGGTGGCAATCAGCCCCAGCATTTT	CASSGYGIGQGGNQPQHF
TRBV29-1	few	-	TRBJ2-5	TGCAGCGCCTCGATACGCGGGGTAGAGACCCAGTACTTC	CSASIRGVETQYF
TRBV5-1	-	-	TRBJ1-1	TGCGCCAGCAGCTTGGCCGCTGGGGGCACTGAAGCTTTCTTT	CASSLAAGGTEAFF
TRBV5-4	few	-	TRBJ2-3	TGTGCCAGCAGCTTGTATGAATTGGGGGGCACAGATACGCAGTATTTT	CASSLYELGGTDTQYF
TRBV7-9	few	-	TRBJ1-4	TGTGCCAGCAGCTTGGCCGGCAGGGGCCCCCTTAATGAAAAACTGTTTTTT	CASSLAGRGPLNEKLFF
TRBV29-1	-	-	TRBJ1-1	TGCAGCGTCCGGCAGGGGTATGCTTTCTTT	CSVRQGYAFF
TRBV12-3/TRBV12-4	-	-	TRBJ2-3	TGTGCCAGCAGTTTAGAACCCAAACTTGGTCGGGATACGCAGTATTTT	CASSLEPKLGRDTQYF
TRBV30	-	TRBD2	TRBJ2-3	TGTGCCTGGAGTGTCCCTAGCGGGGGTGGTACAGATACGCAGTATTTT	CAWSVPSGGGTDTQYF
TRBV6-5	-	TRBD1	TRBJ1-6	TGTGCCAGCAGTCGAAGGGGGCTATCGCATAATTCACCCCTCCACTTT	CASSRRGLSHNSPLHF
TRBV6-5	-	-	TRBJ1-4	TGTGCCAGCAGTTACAACCGACTGGGATCGGGTGAAAAACTGTTTTTT	CASSYNRLGSGEKLFF
TRBV5-6	many	-	TRBJ2-2	TGTGCCAGCAGCTTGCGGTTATCGACCGAGGCGGGCGGGGAGCTGTTTTTT	CASSLRLSTEAGGELFF
TRBV2	few	-	TRBJ1-2	TGTGCCAGCAGGGAGGACAGCTATGGCTACACCTTC	CASREDSYGYTF
TRBV30	few	-	TRBJ1-3	TGTGCCTGGAGTGTAGTCAGGACGGCTGGAAACACCATATATTTT	CAWSVVRTAGNTIYF
TRBV12-3/TRBV12-4	-	-	TRBJ1-6	TGTGCCAGCAGCAACGGGAGGGGAACCTATAATTCACCCCTCCACTTT	CASSNGRGTYNSPLHF
TRBV5-4	many	-	TRBJ2-2	TGTGCCAGCAGCTTAGCGACGGCGAACACCGGGGAGCTGTTTTTT	CASSLATANTGELFF
TRBV5-1	few	-	TRBJ2-7	TGCGCCAGCAGCCGGGCAGGGACTCCTCTTGACGAGCAGTACTTC	CASSRAGTPLDEQYF
TRBV2	-	-	TRBJ1-2	TGTGCCAGCGCGTCCGGGACGTGGAACTATGGCTACACCTTC	CASASGTWNYGYTF
TRBV11-2	-	-	TRBJ2-1	TGTGCCAGCAGCTTAGTCGGCAGAAGAACAGGTGTCGATGAGCAGTTCTTC	CASSLVGRRTGVDEQFF
TRBV4-1	-	-	TRBJ1-3	TGCGCCAGCAGCCAAGTCGCACGGCTCTCTGGAAACACCATATATTTT	CASSQVARLSGNTIYF
TRBV11-2	few	TRBD2	TRBJ2-7	TGTGCCAGCCGACATACTAGCGGGGCCACCTACGAGCAGTACTTC	CASRHTSGATYEQYF
TRBV7-2	few	-	TRBJ2-7	TGTGCCAGCAGCTCCGCCTACGAGCAGTACTTC	CASSSAYEQYF
TRBV2	-	TRBD2	TRBJ2-3	TGTGCCAGCACGCGAGGGACTAGCGGGGGCACAGATACGCAGTATTTT	CASTRGTSGGTDTQYF
TRBV29-1	-	TRBD2	TRBJ2-1	TGCAGCGTTGAAGAGATTAGCGGGAGCTCCTACAATGAGCAGTTCTTC	CSVEEISGSSYNEQFF
TRBV28	-	-	TRBJ2-5	TGTGCCAGCAGTTTAGCCGACAGTAAAGAGACCCAGTACTTC	CASSLADSKETQYF
TRBV3-1	-	TRBD1	TRBJ1-6	TGTGCCAGCAGCCAAATCCTGGGACAGGGAAATTCACCCCTCCACTTT	CASSQILGQGNSPLHF
TRBV20-1	few	-	TRBJ2-7	TGCAGTGCTAGATCTGGGGTATACGAGCAGTACTTC	CSARSGVYEQYF
TRBV9	few	-	TRBJ2-1	TGTGCCAGCAGCTCCAGCTCTACAGCGCTAAACAATGAGCAGTTCTTC	CASSSSSTALNNEQFF
TRBV20-1	-	-	TRBJ2-1	TGCAGTGCCACTCCGGGACTTTCCTACAATGAGCAGTTCTTC	CSATPGLSYNEQFF
TRBV19	-	TRBD2	TRBJ2-1	TGTGCCAGTAAGGAAGCGGGAGGCCCCCCTGAGCAGTTCTTC	CASKEAGGPPEQFF
TRBV3-1	few	-	TRBJ1-4	TGTGCCAGCAGCCAAGTTAGGGCCGAAAAACTGTTTTTT	CASSQVRAEKLFF
TRBV12-3/TRBV12-4	-	-	TRBJ2-1	TGTGCCAGCAAGGACGGGAGTGGCGATGAGCAGTTCTTC	CASKDGSGDEQFF
TRBV5-4	few	-	TRBJ2-2	TGTGCCAGCAGCTCCCCTACTCATGGGGAGCTGTTTTTT	CASSSPTHGELFF
TRBV29-1	-	-	TRBJ2-7	TGCAGCGTTGAAGGCTCCTACGAGCAGTACTTC	CSVEGSYEQYF
TRBV6-5	-	-	TRBJ1-1	TGTGCCAGCAGTTATTTTACGGCGAACACTGAAGCTTTCTTT	CASSYFTANTEAFF
TRBV5-6	-	TRBD2	TRBJ2-3	TGTGCCAGCAGCCCAAGCGGGACCAGCACAGATACGCAGTATTTT	CASSPSGTSTDTQYF
TRBV18	many	-	TRBJ1-1	TGTGCCAGCTCACCGGACCCAGGAGCCACTGAAGCTTTCTTT	CASSPDPGATEAFF
TRBV10-2	-	TRBD2	TRBJ2-5	TGCGCCAGCAGCCGGACTAGCGGGGGCCTCTCGTACCAAGAGACCCAGTACTTC	CASSRTSGGLSYQETQYF
TRBV20-1	few	-	TRBJ1-1	TGCAGTGCTAGAGAAACAGGTAGCACTGAAGCTTTCTTT	CSARETGSTEAFF
TRBV5-1	few	-	TRBJ2-1	TGCGCCAGCAGCTCCCCACAGGGGGGGATTTATGAGCAGTTCTTC	CASSSPQGGIYEQFF
TRBV15	-	-	TRBJ1-3	TGTGCCACCAGCAGAGGAGGGTCTGGAAACACCATATATTTT	CATSRGGSGNTIYF
TRBV29-1	few	TRBD1	TRBJ2-1	TGCAGCGTTGTGGGGACAGTCGAGCAGTTCTTC	CSVVGTVEQFF
TRBV29-1	many	-	TRBJ2-3	TGCAGCGTTGAAGAGGCAGATACGCAGTATTTT	CSVEEADTQYF
TRBV6-5	-	TRBD1	TRBJ1-1	TGTGCCAGCAGTTCGTGGACAGGGGAGACGGCCACTGAAGCTTTCTTT	CASSSWTGETATEAFF
TRBV27	-	TRBD1	TRBJ1-2	TGTGCCAGCAGGACGGACAGGGGCCCCTATGGCTACACCTTC	CASRTDRGPYGYTF
TRBV7-2	-	-	TRBJ1-6	TGTGCCAGCAGCTGGCTGAATTCACCCCTCCACTTT	CASSWLNSPLHF
TRBV29-1	-	TRBD1	TRBJ1-3	TGCAGCGTTGATGGGACAGTCTCTGGAAACACCATATATTTT	CSVDGTVSGNTIYF
TRBV9	-	-	TRBJ2-7	TGTGCCAGCAGCGTACGCCCAGCGGCCGAGCAGTACTTC	CASSVRPAAEQYF
TRBV11-2	few	-	TRBJ2-7	TGTGCCAGCAGCTCCGGACGGACCTACGAGCAGTACTTC	CASSSGRTYEQYF
TRBV5-5	many	-	TRBJ2-1	TGTGCCAGCAGCTTGGTTTCCAATTGGTTCAATGAGCAGTTCTTC	CASSLVSNWFNEQFF
TRBV30	few	TRBD1	TRBJ1-1	TGTGCCTGGAGTCCCGGGACAGGGGGCTACGCTGAAGCTTTCTTT	CAWSPGTGGYAEAFF
TRBV7-6	many	-	TRBJ2-5	TGTGCCAGCAGCTTAGCCCTTGGGGAGACCCAGTACTTC	CASSLALGETQYF
TRBV5-1	few	TRBD1	TRBJ2-7	TGCGCCAGCAGCTTGCCGACGCAGGGGGCGGGCGAGCAGTACTTC	CASSLPTQGAGEQYF
TRBV7-9	few	-	TRBJ2-3	TGTGCCAGCAGCGCTGTCCCAAGGGGGGCCCGCACAGATACGCAGTATTTT	CASSAVPRGARTDTQYF
TRBV5-6	-	-	TRBJ2-3	TGTGCCAGCAGCTCCCAGGGGTCCCTCGCGGGAGTTGCAGATACGCAGTATTTT	CASSSQGSLAGVADTQYF
TRBV6-6	few	-	TRBJ1-1	TGTGCCAGCAGGGACGGGGGAAGGAGTGATGAAGCTTTCTTT	CASRDGGRSDEAFF
TRBV27	-	-	TRBJ1-2	TGTGCCACCTTCAGGGGTGGCTATGGCTACACCTTC	CATFRGGYGYTF
TRBV20-1	few	TRBD2	TRBJ2-7	TGCAGTGCTAGTTCGGAGCGGGAGCTCATCGAGCAGTACTTC	CSASSERELIEQYF
TRBV10-3	few	TRBD1	TRBJ1-5	TGTGCCATCAGTGAGTCATACAGGGAGGGGGCTAGGAGCAATCAGCCCCAGCATTTT	CAISESYREGARSNQPQHF
TRBV30	few	-	TRBJ2-1	TGTGCCTGGAGTCTTTTAAATGAGCAGTTCTTC	CAWSLLNEQFF